These 8 T cell receptor beta chains came from one sample sequenced in a study of T cell repertoires and HLA-DP antigens. No antigen has been assigned to these receptors. The table came from immunoSEQ multiplex PCR; TCRdb's copy has only in-frame clones and leaves some out. Of approximately 100,000 clones listed, about 89% are singletons. The sample consisted of CD4+ T cells from PBMCs. The receptors stem from a man in his forties or fifties in good health and CMV-seronegative.

This clone was seen only once. The chain couples TRBV9 to TRBJ1-2; D is unresolved. With 0 bases removed from V and 7 bases from J, the gap between germline ends came to 13 bases. The CDR3 is 14 amino acids. From germline, CDR1 is SGDLS and CDR2 YYNGEE. The CDR3 DNA follows: TGTGCCAGCAGCGTAGGGTTGAGAGACGGTGGCTACACCTTC. It specifies CASSVGLRDGGYTF.

This rearrangement joins TRBV9 to TRBJ2-1, with TRBD1 matching over 7 bases. V trimming: 0 bases; J trimming: 10 bases; junction bases outside the gene matches: 10. Germline-derived CDR1 and CDR2 are SGDLS and YYNGEE. CDR3 length equals 15 residues. The CDR3 region is CASSVGATGIGEQFF. In nucleotides, the CDR3 is TGTGCCAGCAGCGTAGGAGCGACAGGGATAGGGGAGCAGTTCTTC. Supplemented by reference TRBV9 and TRBJ2-1, the full variable domain reads DSGVTQTPKHLITATGQRVTLRCSPRSGDLSVYWYQQSLDQGLQFLIQYYNGEERAKGNILERFSAQQFPDLHSELNLSSLELGDSALYFCASSVGATGIGEQFFGPGTRLTVL.

The V call is TRBV7-9, the J call TRBJ2-5; 8 positions agree with TRBD1. Trimming took 4 bases from V and 5 from J; bases not matched to a gene: 15. This CDR3 region has 17 residues. CDR1 and CDR2 (germline): SEHNR, FQNEAQ (reference sequence). The CDR3 protein is CASSSIGGTGVGETQYF. The CDR3 DNA reads as TGTGCCAGCAGCTCAATTGGGGGGACAGGAGTAGGGGAGACCCAGTACTTC.

This sequence joins TRBV5-4 and TRBJ1-2; TRBD1 agrees at 8 bases. V dropped 4 bases and J dropped 7; count of bases not matched to a gene: 9. The CDR3 spans 14 residues. CDR1 SGHNT and CDR2 YYREEE come from the germline V gene (reference sequence). CDR3 bases: TGTGCCAGCAGCCCAACCCAGGGGGCGGTTGGCTACACCTTC. Translation gives CASSPTQGAVGYTF.

This chain links TRBV30 with TRBJ1-1, with D perhaps matching TRBD1 (5 bases). V gave up 2 bases and J gave up 0 bases, with 16 bases separating them. CDR3 length: 16 residues. Germline values: CDR1 GTSNPN, CDR2 SVGIG (reference sequence). CDR3 residues: CAWSYKGGALNTEAFF. CDR3 in DNA: TGTGCCTGGAGTTATAAAGGAGGGGCGCTGAACACTGAAGCTTTCTTT.

CDR3 sequence (DNA): TGTGCCAGCAGCTTAGAGATACAGGTTAATAATTCACCCCTCCACTTT. It translates to CASSLEIQVNNSPLHF. The chain carries TRBV7-9 and TRBJ1-6; a weak D match, TRBD1 (5 bases). The CDR3 consists of 16 residues. Per germline, CDR1 SEHNR and CDR2 FQNEAQ (reference sequence). Trimming shortened V by 1 base and J by 5 bases, and 12 bases separated the two germline ends.

This clone is a singleton in its sample. The chain uses TRBV28 and TRBJ1-2; D is uncertain. V gave up 6 bases and J gave up 2 bases, with 4 bases separating them. Germline V CDR1 and CDR2: MDHEN, SYDVKM. The length of the CDR3 is 11 residues. CDR3: CASRTNYGYTF. The CDR3 nucleotides read TGTGCCAGCAGAACGAACTATGGCTACACCTTC.

In this sample, this clone turned up once. This chain connects TRBV2 to TRBJ2-3; D may match TRBD1 or TRBD2 (5 bases each). The CDR3 spans 13 residues. The germline V gene has CDR1 SNHLY and CDR2 FYNNEI. V lost 7 bases to trimming and J lost 1 base, with 9 bases between them. CDR3 sequence (DNA): TGTGCCAGCACCATGGGACGCACAGATACGCAGTATTTT. Translated: CASTMGRTDTQYF.